This TCR beta chain was documented in a study of tumor and adjacent non-tumor tissue in lung cancer. Points from the study as a whole: Top 100 clones took a larger repertoire share in normal lung.

Three rounds of nested PCR, following a modified ARM-PCR protocol, produced the TCRbeta library. TCRdb recomputed calls from the multiplex PCR reads with MiXCR, one row per CDR3 protein. The sample includes approximately 70,000 distinct CDR3 sequences, around 78% of them seen just once. With 0 bases clipped from V and 2 bases from J, the junction kept 5 bases outside the gene matches. The CDR3 spans 15 residues. Germline CDR1 is DFQATT and CDR2 is SNEGSKA (reference sequence). No cell sorting was done before RNA was extracted from the tissue. Details on this clonotype: As yet, its antigen is unknown. It is likely a read error, because the conserved phenylalanine at the end of the CDR3 is missing.

Sequenced: lung tumor tissue. J is TRBJ2-5 and V is TRBV20-1; the match to TRBD2 covers 8 bases. This receptor was obtained from a man in his 60s with non-small cell lung cancer. The CDR3 loop reads CSARDPGTRQETQYY. The CDR3 DNA is TGCAGTGCTAGAGATCCGGGGACTAGACAAGAGACCCAGTACTAC.